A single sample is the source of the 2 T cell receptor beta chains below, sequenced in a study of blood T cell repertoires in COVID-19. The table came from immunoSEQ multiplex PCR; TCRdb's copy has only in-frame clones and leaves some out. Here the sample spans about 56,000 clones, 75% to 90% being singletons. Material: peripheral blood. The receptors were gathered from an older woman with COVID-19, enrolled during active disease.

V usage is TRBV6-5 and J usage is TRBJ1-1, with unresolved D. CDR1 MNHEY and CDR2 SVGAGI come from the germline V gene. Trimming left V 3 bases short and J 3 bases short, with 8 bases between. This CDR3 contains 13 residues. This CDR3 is CASSYGRYTEAFF. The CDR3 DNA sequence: TGTGCCAGCAGTTATGGGCGCTACACTGAAGCTTTCTTT.

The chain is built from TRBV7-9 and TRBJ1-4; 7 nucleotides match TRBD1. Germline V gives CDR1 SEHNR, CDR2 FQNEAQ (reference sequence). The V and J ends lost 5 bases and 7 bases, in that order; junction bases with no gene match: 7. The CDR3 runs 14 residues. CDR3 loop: CASSLTGTGEKLFF. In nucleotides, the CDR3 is TGTGCCAGCAGCCTGACAGGGACGGGTGAAAAACTGTTTTTT.